A single sample gave rise to the 17 T cell receptor beta chains below, sequenced in a study of blood T cell repertoires in COVID-19 (dated by TCRdb to the early 2020s). Library preparation used the immunoSEQ multiplex PCR assay. In its TCRdb copy, this immuneACCESS table keeps in-frame sequences only and misses some clones. Where compared with another copy, unresolved V genes explain less than half of these, and the others have no known cause. This sample is represented by 150,000 or so clones; approximately 84% of them were singletons. The ten most abundant clones make up 4% of the sample. Input material: peripheral blood. The receptors derive from a woman aged 55-69 years with acute or convalescent COVID-19.

The chain uses TRBV20-1 and TRBJ2-1; no firm D call. Germline assignment: CDR1 DFQATT and CDR2 SNEGSKA (reference sequence). The CDR3 covers 11 residues. The V and J ends lost 5 bases and 5 bases respectively, with 7 bases between them. CDR3 DNA sequence: TGCAGTGCTGCCCGCGACAATGAGCAGTTCTTC. Its protein is CSAARDNEQFF.

V usage is TRBV3-1 (or the pseudogene TRBV3-2) and J usage is TRBJ1-5, with TRBD1 identical over 7 bases. V shed 2 bases, J shed 10 bases, and the junction held 8 bases outside the gene matches. The V gene's germline CDR1 is LGHDT and CDR2 YNNKEL (reference sequence). The CDR3 sequence is 14 residues long. CDR3 sequence (DNA): TGTGCCAGCAGCCAATACAGGGGAGAGAGCCCCCAGCATTTT. Protein sequence: CASSQYRGESPQHF.

The chain joins TRBV6-5 to TRBJ2-1; 9 nucleotides agree with TRBD1. CDR3 size: 15 residues. Germline CDR1 reads MNHEY; CDR2 reads SVGAGI. V lost 5 bases, J lost 7 bases, and 9 bases stayed unmatched. CDR3 in DNA: TGTGCCAGCAGTCCCGGGACAGGGAATTGGAATGAGCAGTTCTTC. This sequence encodes CASSPGTGNWNEQFF.

The chain joins TRBV6-2 or TRBV6-3 to TRBJ1-1; unclear D gene. V dropped 5 bases and J dropped 5 bases, with 18 bases sitting between them. Looked up from germline, CDR1 is MNHEY and CDR2 is SVGEGT. This CDR3 spans 15 amino acids. The CDR3 DNA reads TGTGCCAGCAGTACCCCAGAGAGGGTCCGAACTGAAGCTTTCTTT. This sequence encodes CASSTPERVRTEAFF.

The sample holds one count of this clone. J is TRBJ1-2 and V is TRBV5-1; 9 bases agree with TRBD1. The CDR3 runs 14 residues. The germline CDR1 and CDR2 sequences are SGHRS and YFSETQ. V was clipped by 3 bases and J by 7 bases; unmatched bases: 7. The CDR3 here is CASSWDRVSTGYTF. CDR3 sequence (DNA): TGCGCCAGCAGCTGGGACAGGGTATCGACTGGCTACACCTTC.

The rearrangement uses TRBV30 and TRBJ2-7; maybe TRBD1 (6 bases). The CDR3 sequence is 13 residues long. Germline-derived CDR1 and CDR2 are GTSNPN and SVGIG (reference sequence). V was shortened by 4 bases and J by 1 base, with 11 bases between the two germline ends. CDR3 nucleotide sequence: TGTGCCTGGACAGGGGCAGGGTCCTACGAGCAGTACTTC. The encoded protein is CAWTGAGSYEQYF.

This chain uses TRBV5-1 with TRBJ2-3; D remains ambiguous. Germline-derived CDR1 and CDR2 are SGHRS and YFSETQ. V lost 0 bases to trimming and J lost 3 bases, with 8 bases between them. The length of the CDR3 is 14 residues. This CDR3 reads CASSLDARTDTQYF. CDR3 DNA: TGCGCCAGCAGCTTGGATGCTCGGACAGATACGCAGTATTTT.

V gene TRBV27 combines with J gene TRBJ1-2, with D possibly TRBD1 on 6 matching bases. The CDR3 has 14 residues. The V gene lost 4 bases and the J gene lost 4 bases, with 13 bases spanning the gap. Germline V gives CDR1 MNHEY, CDR2 SMNVEV (reference sequence). CDR3 in amino acids: CASSYAGAAYGYTF. DNA of the CDR3: TGTGCCAGCAGTTATGCGGGGGCAGCCTATGGCTACACCTTC.

This clone was seen only a few times. The V and J genes are TRBV4-2 and TRBJ2-3; 8 bases map to TRBD2. V shed 4 bases, J shed 2 bases, and the junction held 8 bases outside the gene matches. The CDR3 extends over 16 amino acids. The germline CDR1 and CDR2 sequences are LGHNA and YNFKEQ. The CDR3: CASSPLSGRNTDTQYF. In DNA, the CDR3 is TGTGCCAGCAGCCCCCTCAGCGGGAGAAACACAGATACGCAGTATTTT.

V gene TRBV10-3 combines with J gene TRBJ1-5, with TRBD1 matching over 8 bases. V was pared by 2 bases and J by 6 bases, with 6 bases of the junction left unmatched. The CDR3 contains 15 residues. The germline CDR1 and CDR2 sequences are ENHRY and SYGVKD. The CDR3 protein is CAISEGQGGGQPQHF. In nucleotides, the CDR3 is TGTGCCATCAGTGAGGGACAGGGTGGAGGTCAGCCCCAGCATTTT.

The J gene is TRBJ2-3, the V gene TRBV6-5; a possible D gene is TRBD2 (6 bases). This CDR3 contains 11 residues. Germline assignment: CDR1 MNHEY and CDR2 SVGAGI. The V end lost 5 bases, the J end lost 11 bases, and 11 bases lay between the germline ends. The CDR3 region is CASSRERKQYF. For the CDR3, the DNA is TGTGCCAGCAGTCGGGAGCGGAAGCAGTATTTT.

The chain carries TRBV5-1 and TRBJ1-1, with 7 bases identical to TRBD1. Unmatched junction bases numbered 11, after V lost 4 bases and J lost 8 bases. This CDR3 has 14 amino acids. The germline V gene encodes CDR1 SGHRS and CDR2 YFSETQ. In nucleotides, the CDR3 is TGCGCCAGCAGCCCCTTCATGACAGGGACCGAAGCTTTCTTT. Translated: CASSPFMTGTEAFF.

The chain combines TRBV3-1 (or the pseudogene TRBV3-2) with TRBJ2-3; TRBD2 matches 10 bases. CDR1 is LGHDT and CDR2 is YNNKEL in the germline V gene (reference sequence). This CDR3 spans 15 amino acids. V trimming: 0 bases; J trimming: 10 bases; junction bases outside the gene matches: 7. The CDR3 coding sequence is TGTGCCAGCAGCCAAGACGCTAGCGGGAGCCAACCGCAGTATTTT. The encoded protein is CASSQDASGSQPQYF.

This chain joins TRBV5-1 and TRBJ1-3; tentative D call: TRBD1 (5 bases). The ends were cut back, 0 bases at V and 2 bases at J, with 9 bases in the middle. The germline CDR1 and CDR2 sequences are SGHRS and YFSETQ. The CDR3 sequence is 15 residues long. The CDR3 loop is CASSLEAGTGNTIYF. The CDR3 region has the DNA TGCGCCAGCAGCTTGGAAGCAGGGACTGGAAACACCATATATTTT.

J is TRBJ1-1 and V is TRBV5-4; D uncertain. V lost 6 bases and J lost 1, with 7 bases in between. The CDR3 runs 12 residues. CDR1 and CDR2 from the germline V gene are SGHNT and YYREEE (reference sequence). In nucleotides, the CDR3 is TGTGCCAGCAAAACACCGAACACTGAAGCTTTCTTT. This gives the protein CASKTPNTEAFF.

This chain connects TRBV3-1 (or the pseudogene TRBV3-2) to TRBJ1-4, with 7 bases matching TRBD1. V lost 1 base, J lost 9 bases, and 5 bases stayed unmatched. There are 14 residues in the CDR3. CDR1 is LGHDT and CDR2 is YNNKEL in the germline V gene (reference sequence). The CDR3 DNA reads TGTGCCAGCAGCCAAGCCGAGACAGGGCAAAAACTGTTTTTT. Translating it yields CASSQAETGQKLFF.

V usage is TRBV18 and J usage is TRBJ2-3, with TRBD2 matching 8 bases. With V trimmed by 2 bases and J by 2 bases, 6 bases remained unmatched. CDR3 length equals 16 residues. In germline, CDR1 is KGHSH, CDR2 LQKENI. CDR3 amino acids: CASSPFRREATDTQYF. CDR3 DNA: TGTGCCAGCTCACCATTTCGGCGGGAGGCCACAGATACGCAGTATTTT. Supplemented by reference TRBV18 and TRBJ2-3, the full variable domain reads NAGVMQNPRHLVRRRGQEARLRCSPMKGHSHVYWYRQLPEEGLKFMVYLQKENIIDESGMPKERFSAEFPKEGPSILRIQQVVRGDSAAYFCASSPFRREATDTQYFGPGTRLTVL.